Each of the 13 T cell receptor beta chains below was sequenced from the same sample in a study of blood T cells in healthy people across ages. Through a sample-barcoded 5' primer and a J-beta primer mix, a second PCR was run for roughly 6 to 12 cycles. TCRdb independently ran MiXCR on the 5' RACE reads; one entry per CDR3 protein. The sample carries around 1,000,000 distinct CDR3 sequences, roughly two fifths recorded once. Sequencing was performed on blood. These receptors all stem from a man younger than 35 in good health.

This clonotype was recorded a few times. This chain uses TRBV5-1 with TRBJ2-2; 7 bases align to TRBD1. The CDR3 covers 15 residues. Germline V lookup: CDR1 SGHRS, CDR2 YFSETQ. Trimming took 5 bases from V and 5 from J; bases not matched to a gene: 9. This CDR3 reads CASSSTPQGTGELFF. In nucleotides, the CDR3 is TGCGCCAGCAGTAGTACGCCACAGGGGACCGGGGAGCTGTTTTTT.

This chain connects TRBV20-1 to TRBJ1-5, with no clear D. V was clipped by 0 bases and J by 6 bases, with 18 bases between them. The CDR3 runs to 16 residues. The germline V gene has CDR1 DFQATT and CDR2 SNEGSKA (reference sequence). The CDR3 DNA sequence: TGCAGTGCTAGAGATGTGAGGACGGAGTTGGGTCAGCCCCAGCATTTT. It codes for CSARDVRTELGQPQHF.

The chain combines TRBV6-1 with TRBJ2-1; the D gene is possibly TRBD1 (5 bases). Per the germline V gene, CDR1 is MNHNS and CDR2 is SASEGT. Trimming left V 3 bases short and J 4 bases short, with 10 bases between. The CDR3 covers 14 residues. DNA of the CDR3: TGTGCCAGCAGTGACAGGGAAAATTACAATGAGCAGTTCTTC. Amino acids: CASSDRENYNEQFF.

This clonotype has more than one count but fewer than ten. V and J are TRBV28 and TRBJ1-4, with D perhaps TRBD1 (5 bases). Trimming stripped 4 bases from V and 7 bases from J, with 13 bases between. In germline, CDR1 is MDHEN, CDR2 SYDVKM. The CDR3 has 14 amino acids. The CDR3 coding sequence is TGTGCCAGCAGTTCCGGGACCGTGGTTGAAAAACTGTTTTTT. Its protein product is CASSSGTVVEKLFF.

The J gene is TRBJ2-2, the V gene TRBV6-5; 9 bases are shared with TRBD2. This CDR3 spans 18 amino acids. V lost 0 bases, J lost 4 bases, and 9 bases stayed unmatched. Germline V CDR1 and CDR2: MNHEY, SVGAGI. This chain's CDR3 is CASSYSTAGGPSTGELFF. As DNA, the CDR3 is TGTGCCAGCAGTTACTCGACGGCGGGGGGGCCCAGCACCGGGGAGCTGTTTTTT.

The table lists this clonotype with a few counts. V and J are TRBV18 and TRBJ1-2; D remains ambiguous. Trimming shortened V by 1 base and J by 5 bases, and 11 bases separated the two germline ends. Germline V CDR1 and CDR2: KGHSH, LQKENI. This CDR3 contains 14 residues. CDR3 loop: CASSPLIQNYGYTF. In DNA, the CDR3 is TGTGCCAGCTCACCACTGATTCAGAATTATGGCTACACCTTC.

This sequence joins TRBV11-2 and TRBJ2-1, with 7 bases that match TRBD2. V gave up 5 bases and J gave up 6 bases; unmatched junction bases: 10. CDR3 size: 15 residues. Germline-derived CDR1 and CDR2 are SGHAT and FQNNGV. The CDR3 DNA follows: TGTGCCAGCAGCCAGAAGCCCCGGACTAGCAATGAGCAGTTCTTC. Translating gives CASSQKPRTSNEQFF.

The chain combines TRBV5-1 with TRBJ2-5, with 7 bases fitting TRBD1. Germline loops: CDR1 SGHRS, CDR2 YFSETQ. Unmatched junction bases numbered 8, after V lost 2 bases and J lost 1 base. This CDR3 spans 16 amino acids. The CDR3 here is CASSLWMTGRQETQYF. The CDR3 DNA is TGCGCCAGCAGCTTATGGATGACAGGGCGCCAAGAGACCCAGTACTTC. The full variable domain, its missing parts supplied by reference TRBV5-1 and TRBJ2-5, is KAGVTQTPRYLIKTRGQQVTLSCSPISGHRSVSWYQQTPGQGLQFLFEYFSETQRNKGNFPGRFSGRQFSNSRSEMNVSTLELGDSALYLCASSLWMTGRQETQYFGPGTRLLVL.

The chain uses TRBV20-1 and TRBJ2-3; no reliable D call. Germline values: CDR1 DFQATT, CDR2 SNEGSKA (reference sequence). This CDR3 is 15 amino acids long. Trimming pared 3 bases from V and 0 bases from J, leaving 13 bases between. CDR3 nucleotides: TGCAGTGCTAGGGAAATGGGCGGTAGCACAGATACGCAGTATTTT. Its translation is CSAREMGGSTDTQYF.

This clonotype was picked up many times. This chain connects TRBV7-2 to TRBJ2-3; D not certain. Germline CDR1 reads SGHTA; CDR2 reads FQGNSA. The CDR3 totals 14 residues. V shed 5 bases and J shed 0 bases, with 9 bases lying between them. The CDR3 loop is CASSPGVSTDTQYF. For the CDR3, the DNA is TGTGCCAGCAGCCCAGGCGTGAGCACAGATACGCAGTATTTT. Together with reference TRBV7-2 and TRBJ2-3, the CDR3 gives the full variable domain: GAGVSQSPSNKVTEKGKDVELRCDPISGHTALYWYRQSLGQGLEFLIYFQGNSAPDKSGLPSDRFSAERTGGSVSTLTIQRTQQEDSAVYLCASSPGVSTDTQYFGPGTRLTVL.

The J gene is TRBJ2-3, the V gene TRBV20-1; TRBD2 might be the D (6 bases). CDR1 DFQATT and CDR2 SNEGSKA come from the germline V gene (reference sequence). The V end lost 3 bases, the J end lost 10 bases, and 17 bases lay between the germline ends. The CDR3 covers 13 residues. CDR3 nucleotides: TGCAGTGCTAGGCTAGGAGGGTTTGGGGCGCAGTATTTT. The encoded protein is CSARLGGFGAQYF.

This clonotype was detected only a few times. The CDR3 loop is CASSQGLTDYGYTF. The CDR3 DNA follows: TGTGCCAGCAGCCAAGGTCTGACGGACTATGGCTACACCTTC. V is TRBV3-1 and J is TRBJ1-2; D is undetermined. Deletions cut 1 base from V and 3 bases from J, with 9 bases between. Germline V gene lookup returns CDR1 LGHDT and CDR2 YNNKEL (reference sequence). The CDR3 has 14 residues.

The chain joins TRBV6-6 to TRBJ1-1; weak D call: TRBD1 (5 bases). The germline V gene encodes CDR1 MNHNY and CDR2 SVGAGI (reference sequence). This CDR3 spans 14 amino acids. V was pared by 5 bases and J by 0 bases, with 10 bases between. Written as DNA, the CDR3 is TGTGCCAGCAGTCTACAGGCGTTGAACACTGAAGCTTTCTTT. Residues: CASSLQALNTEAFF.